This paragraph covers one T cell receptor beta chain sequence. The antigen is not known. The CDR3 has 15 residues. With 1 base removed from V and 6 bases from J, the gap between germline ends came to 13 bases. Per the germline V gene, CDR1 is SGHTA and CDR2 is FQGNSA. Produced via immunoSEQ multiplex PCR; TCRdb's table is partial and in-frame only. Among 25,000 to 35,000 clones listed, 70% to 85% were seen once. This record belongs to a study of radiotherapy plus CTLA-4 blockade in lung cancer. Study-level points and caveats: Clones of tumor-derived TCRs expanded in blood after radiotherapy plus ipilimumab.

This sequence was found in a human donor with non-small cell lung cancer who had stable disease on radiotherapy plus ipilimumab. The chain uses TRBV7-2 and TRBJ2-1, with D hard to call. Source: peripheral blood, taken from a patient treated with radiotherapy plus ipilimumab. The CDR3 loop reads CASSLEARWRNEQFF. As DNA, the CDR3 is TGTGCCAGCAGCTTAGAAGCCCGATGGCGCAATGAGCAGTTCTTC.